Below are 23 T cell receptor beta chains sequenced from a single sample in a study of T cell changes during pregnancy in multiple sclerosis (dated by TCRdb to the late 2010s). The library was built by means of the immunoSEQ multiplex PCR assay. Sourced from immuneACCESS, this table was stored by TCRdb with only in-frame sequences that have V and J called. A share of the clones is absent; for the studies checked, an unresolved V gene accounts for under half, and the remainder has no known explanation. This sample holds fewer than 65,000 clones; 85% to 95% were observed only once. Of the sample, around 1.9% is held by the ten largest clones. The sequenced sample was peripheral blood, obtained in the second trimester of pregnancy. The receptors come from a female donor with multiple sclerosis, enrolled in a pregnancy study.

This chain connects TRBV19 to TRBJ1-5; 7 bases fit TRBD1. The CDR3 contains 15 residues. The germline V gene encodes CDR1 LNHDA and CDR2 SQIVND (reference sequence). The V segment lost 9 bases and the J segment 2 bases; nucleotides outside the gene matches: 10. Written as DNA, the CDR3 is TGTGCCAGCAAAGACGACAGGGCTGGCAATCAGCCCCAGCATTTT. This codes for CASKDDRAGNQPQHF.

The chain joins TRBV7-8 to TRBJ1-2; D not certain. The CDR3 covers 14 residues. The germline gives CDR1 SGHVS, CDR2 FQNEAQ. Trimming cost V 5 bases and J 3 bases, with 13 bases left between them. The CDR3 loop is CASSPRGIDYGYTF. For the CDR3, the DNA is TGTGCCAGCAGCCCCCGAGGCATCGACTATGGCTACACCTTC.

The chain combines TRBV16 with TRBJ2-7; 13 nucleotides match TRBD2. The CDR3 runs 18 residues. Germline CDR1 and CDR2: KGHSY and FQNENV. After removal of 4 bases from V and 0 bases from J, the junction contained 9 bases not matched to a gene. The CDR3 DNA reads TGTGCCAGCAGCCGGGGAAGGGGACTAGCGGGGAACTCCTACGAGCAGTACTTC. Translated, it gives CASSRGRGLAGNSYEQYF.

The chain has TRBV28 and TRBJ2-1; D perhaps matches TRBD1 (5 bases). The CDR3 is made up of 13 amino acids. Trimming pared 10 bases from V and 8 bases from J, leaving 18 bases between. Germline lookup yields CDR1 MDHEN and CDR2 SYDVKM. CDR3 sequence: CATLSGQGYEQFF. The CDR3 DNA reads TGTGCCACCCTAAGTGGGCAGGGCTATGAGCAGTTCTTC. The variable domain in full, completed from reference TRBV28 and TRBJ2-1, reads DVKVTQSSRYLVKRTGEKVFLECVQDMDHENMFWYRQDPGLGLRLIYFSYDVKMKEKGDIPEGYSVSREKKERFSLILESASTNQTSMYLCATLSGQGYEQFFGPGTRLTVL.

The chain carries TRBV6-5 and TRBJ2-2; the match to TRBD2 covers 9 bases. Germline CDR1 reads MNHEY; CDR2 reads SVGAGI. V was clipped by 9 bases and J by 1 base; unmatched bases: 3. The CDR3 extends over 14 amino acids. CDR3 sequence: CASRLAENTGELFF. CDR3 in DNA: TGTGCCAGTCGACTAGCGGAGAACACCGGGGAGCTGTTTTTT.

The J gene is TRBJ1-2, the V gene TRBV7-2, with D possibly being TRBD1 (5 bases). Germline V CDR1 and CDR2: SGHTA, FQGNSA. The ends were cut back, 7 bases at V and 4 bases at J, with 16 bases in the middle. The CDR3 length is 14 residues. The CDR3 nucleotides are TGTGCCAGCACCGAAGTGGGGGGGGGCTATGGCTACACCTTC. Translated: CASTEVGGGYGYTF.

CDR3 coding DNA: TGTGCCAGCAGCTTGAGGGACAGGGGGACCTACGAGCAGTACTTC. As protein: CASSLRDRGTYEQYF. This chain links TRBV7-2 with TRBJ2-7; 11 bases agree with TRBD1. Losses at the gene ends were 3 bases for V and 2 bases for J; bases not matched to a gene: 3. The CDR3 loop spans 15 amino acids. Germline V lookup: CDR1 SGHTA, CDR2 FQGNSA.

The chain uses TRBV29-1 and TRBJ2-1; perhaps TRBD2 as D (6 bases). Deletions cut 5 bases from V and 4 bases from J, with 12 bases between. Germline V gene lookup returns CDR1 SQVTM and CDR2 ANQGSEA. This CDR3 has 13 amino acids. The DNA of the CDR3 is TGCAGCGTTCGGCAGGGAGGTTACAATGAGCAGTTCTTC. It is translated as CSVRQGGYNEQFF.

The chain joins TRBV21-1 to TRBJ2-2; the table names TRBD1, a call not compared with the DNA. TRBV21-1 is a pseudogene locus. The CDR3 is 17 amino acids. The CDR3 DNA follows: TGTGCCAGCAGCAAAGCGTCACAGGGGAGGAACACCGGGGAGCTGTTTTTT. As protein: CASSKASQGRNTGELFF.

The sample holds one count of this clone. The chain combines TRBV19 with TRBJ1-1; D not resolved. The CDR3 sequence is 11 residues long. Germline loops: CDR1 LNHDA, CDR2 SQIVND (reference sequence). V gave up 7 bases and J gave up 1 base, with 4 bases separating them. The DNA of the CDR3 is TGTGCCAGTAAGAGGAACACTGAAGCTTTCTTT. This encodes CASKRNTEAFF.

The rearrangement links TRBV6-5 to TRBJ2-2; TRBD1 aligns across 7 bases. The J segment lost 0 bases and the V segment lost 5 bases, leaving 3 bases of the junction unmatched. The CDR3 runs 15 residues. Germline CDR1 reads MNHEY; CDR2 reads SVGAGI. CDR3 sequence reads: CASSRDSSNTGELFF. CDR3 coding DNA: TGTGCCAGCAGTAGGGACAGCTCGAACACCGGGGAGCTGTTTTTT.

The chain joins TRBV9 to TRBJ2-1; 8 nucleotides align to TRBD2. Germline CDR1 and CDR2: SGDLS and YYNGEE. This CDR3 is 13 amino acids long. J was trimmed by 9 bases and V by 0 bases; bases with no gene match: 2. CDR3: CASSVVAGGEQFF. For the CDR3, the DNA is TGTGCCAGCAGCGTAGTGGCGGGAGGTGAGCAGTTCTTC. The variable domain in full, completed from reference TRBV9 and TRBJ2-1, reads DSGVTQTPKHLITATGQRVTLRCSPRSGDLSVYWYQQSLDQGLQFLIQYYNGEERAKGNILERFSAQQFPDLHSELNLSSLELGDSALYFCASSVVAGGEQFFGPGTRLTVL.

Here the CDR3 DNA reads TGTGCCTCCCGGACAGTTAACTATGGCTACACCTTC. This codes for CASRTVNYGYTF. The genes are TRBV30 and TRBJ1-2, with D tentatively TRBD1 (6 bases). CDR1 and CDR2 (germline): GTSNPN, SVGIG (reference sequence). Trimming left V 7 bases short and J 1 base short, with 10 bases between. This CDR3 region has 12 residues. The complete variable domain, with remaining parts taken from reference TRBV30 and TRBJ1-2, reads SQTIHQWPATLVQPVGSPLSLECTVEGTSNPNLYWYRQAAGRGLQLLFYSVGIGQISSEVPQNLSASRPQDRQFILSSKKLLLSDSGFYLCASRTVNYGYTFGSGTRLTVV.

V gene TRBV29-1 combines with J gene TRBJ2-1; the match to TRBD2 covers 13 bases. Per germline, CDR1 SQVTM and CDR2 ANQGSEA. The trim removed 6 bases at V and 4 bases at J, leaving 6 bases unmatched. The CDR3 sequence is 15 residues long. This CDR3 reads CSVRGLAGSYNEQFF. CDR3 DNA sequence: TGCAGCGTCCGGGGACTAGCGGGATCATACAATGAGCAGTTCTTC.

This chain uses TRBV5-6 with TRBJ1-1, with D maybe TRBD1 (5 bases). The germline V gene encodes CDR1 SGHDT and CDR2 YYEEEE. This CDR3 has 14 residues. The germline V and J ends were trimmed by 3 bases and 3 bases, with 12 bases remaining between them. The CDR3 DNA sequence: TGTGCCAGCAGCTCGGGGGGTAGGTACACTGAAGCTTTCTTT. Amino acids: CASSSGGRYTEAFF. Drawing the rest from reference TRBV5-6 and TRBJ1-1, the complete variable domain is DAGVTQSPTHLIKTRGQQVTLRCSPKSGHDTVSWYQQALGQGPQFIFQYYEEEERQRGNFPDRFSGHQFPNYSSELNVNALLLGDSALYLCASSSGGRYTEAFFGQGTRLTVV.

V is TRBV10-3 and J is TRBJ2-7, with 7 bases that match TRBD1. This CDR3 has 14 residues. In germline, CDR1 is ENHRY, CDR2 SYGVKD. Germline trimming cut 2 bases from V and 6 bases from J; bases unmatched to any gene: 7. The CDR3 loop reads CAISERGLGREQYF. The DNA for the CDR3 is TGTGCCATCAGTGAGAGGGGGCTCGGGCGCGAGCAGTACTTC.

The chain carries TRBV5-6 and TRBJ1-6, with D possibly TRBD1 on 6 matching bases. Germline lookup yields CDR1 SGHDT and CDR2 YYEEEE. The V end was cut by 2 bases, the J end by 9 bases, with 15 bases between. CDR3 length: 15 residues. The CDR3 sequence is CASSLQTGGTSPLHF. In DNA, the CDR3 is TGTGCCAGCAGCTTACAGACAGGTGGAACTTCACCCCTCCACTTT.

The chain combines TRBV27 with TRBJ2-1, with TRBD2 matching over 7 bases. Per the germline V gene, CDR1 is MNHEY and CDR2 is SMNVEV (reference sequence). This CDR3 has 15 amino acids. Germline trimming cut 2 bases from V and 8 bases from J; bases unmatched to any gene: 9. In DNA, the CDR3 is TGTGCCAGCAGTTTAGAGGGAGGGCGATTCCATGAGCAGTTCTTC. Its translation is CASSLEGGRFHEQFF.

The CDR3 DNA follows: TGTGCCAGCAGCCCCCTCAGGGAAGATGGCTACACCTTC. This gives the protein CASSPLREDGYTF. The rearrangement links TRBV7-9 to TRBJ1-2, with D maybe TRBD1 (5 bases). The CDR3 length is 13 residues. Trimming cost V 5 bases and J 6 bases, with 13 bases left between them. The V gene's germline CDR1 is SEHNR and CDR2 FQNEAQ (reference sequence).

V is TRBV5-1 and J is TRBJ2-7, with D tentatively TRBD2 (5 bases). Per the germline V gene, CDR1 is SGHRS and CDR2 is YFSETQ. CDR3 length equals 13 residues. V was shortened by 0 bases and J by 2 bases, with 6 bases between the two germline ends. The CDR3 spells CASSLDGTYEQYF. The DNA of the CDR3 is TGCGCCAGCAGCTTGGACGGGACCTACGAGCAGTACTTC. Together with reference TRBV5-1 and TRBJ2-7, the CDR3 gives the full variable domain: KAGVTQTPRYLIKTRGQQVTLSCSPISGHRSVSWYQQTPGQGLQFLFEYFSETQRNKGNFPGRFSGRQFSNSRSEMNVSTLELGDSALYLCASSLDGTYEQYFGPGTRLTVT.

The CDR3 region has the DNA TGCAGCGTTGGGTCTGGTGCAGGTGAGCAGTTCTTC. Translation: CSVGSGAGEQFF. This chain uses TRBV29-1 with TRBJ2-1, with D uncertain. The V gene lost 4 bases and the J gene lost 9 bases, with 13 bases spanning the gap. Germline V lookup: CDR1 SQVTM, CDR2 ANQGSEA. The CDR3 runs 12 residues.

The chain has TRBV29-1 and TRBJ2-7, with D possibly TRBD2 on 6 matching bases. V was clipped by 7 bases and J by 4 bases, with 17 bases between them. In germline, CDR1 is SQVTM, CDR2 ANQGSEA. This CDR3 region has 13 residues. CDR3: CSGVSGGEYEQYF. The CDR3 DNA sequence: TGCAGCGGGGTTAGCGGAGGTGAATACGAGCAGTACTTC.

The chain couples TRBV15 to TRBJ2-1; D might be TRBD2 (5 bases). V was pared by 0 bases and J by 7 bases, with 10 bases between. Germline values: CDR1 LNHNV, CDR2 YYDKDF (reference sequence). The CDR3 extends over 14 amino acids. The CDR3 sequence: CATSRELGENEQFF. As DNA, the CDR3 is TGTGCCACCAGCAGAGAGCTTGGGGAGAATGAGCAGTTCTTC.